The present TCR beta chain was sequenced within a study of T cell responses to AZD1222 COVID-19 vaccine. Study-wide findings and caveats: Among spike-specific TCRs, nearly half reportedly target unmutated variant regions.

This CDR3 is 18 amino acids long. CDR1 and CDR2 (germline): LGHNA, YSLEER. V was trimmed by 1 base and J by 0 bases, leaving 17 bases between them. This clone was seen just once. Its antigen is currently unknown. Measured with immunoSEQ multiplex PCR; TCRdb has only the in-frame clones, and not every one. The sample lists 70,000 to 90,000 clones, around 90% seen once, with approximately 2% in the top ten. The sequencing here drew on peripheral blood, taken on day 0 of AZD1222 vaccination. The chain is built from TRBV4-3 and TRBJ2-3, with a possible D match to TRBD2 (6 bases). This sequence was found in an adult in good health. This chain's CDR3 is CASSQGGGTRLSTDTQYF. CDR3 coding DNA: TGCGCCAGCAGCCAAGGGGGCGGGACCCGCCTTAGCACAGATACGCAGTATTTT.